The sequence of this TCR beta chain was determined in a study of T cell responses to AZD1222 COVID-19 vaccine. Only in-frame clones appear in the TCRdb table, and some are missing; sequencing was by immunoSEQ multiplex PCR. The table shows around 140,000 clones, with 80% to 95% occurring only once. CDR3 length: 16 amino acids. CDR1 and CDR2 (germline): MDHEN, SYDVKM. V lost 4 bases, J lost 9 bases, and 9 bases stayed unmatched. Details on this clone: Its antigen remains unidentified.

The study's findings and limits: Repertoires were obtained only post-peak T cell response. A mostly white British donor set with more females was recruited, and clonal diversity was possibly underestimated.

The chain joins TRBV28 to TRBJ1-6, with 10 positions matching TRBD1. Sequenced material: peripheral blood, taken 28 days after the second AZD1222 dose. The clonotype was recovered from an adult who received the AZD1222 COVID-19 vaccine. The CDR3 DNA is TGTGCCAGCAGTTCCCCGGACAGGGGGAATATTTCACCCCTCCACTTT. Translation: CASSSPDRGNISPLHF.